This T cell receptor beta chain comes out of a study of CD8+ T cells in alopecia areata. It was cDNA, reverse transcribed from extracted RNA, that served as the sequencing template. Profiling relied on immunoSEQ multiplex PCR, and the TCRdb table lists in-frame clones only, not all of them. The repertoire consists of over 95,000 clones, with roughly three fifths occurring once and the leading ten covering approximately 3.1%. CDR3 length: 13 amino acids. Germline V lookup: CDR1 LGHNA, CDR2 YSLEER. With 0 bases removed from V and 3 bases from J, the gap between germline ends came to 4 bases. This sample's treatment: oral pan-JAK inhibitor, 5-10 mg twice daily. Specimens obtained from alopecia areata patients comprised lesional scalp punch biopsies and peripheral blood.

The receptor's source is a human donor with alopecia areata. The sequenced sample was CD4+ T cells sorted from blood, obtained at week 24, from a patient treated with tofacitinib. The chain carries TRBV4-3 and TRBJ2-3; D is uncertain. In nucleotides, the CDR3 is TGCGCCAGCAGCCAAGAAGGGACAGATACGCAGTATTTT. It specifies CASSQEGTDTQYF.